This T cell receptor (beta chain) stems from a study of cytomegalovirus exposure and HLA in healthy donors. Broader study findings: Earlier analysis yielded a pattern in which most TCR beta V segments were productive about 90% or about 30% of the time. Later analysis found that TCR beta chains associated with HLA were more clonally expanded than other, equally common chains.

Turning to this clone: Its antigen is unknown.

It was with 60 Vbeta and 13 Jbeta primers that the PCR ran. TCRdb keeps only in-frame clones here, not all; method: immunoSEQ multiplex PCR. The table lists 90,000 to 150,000 clones, around 60% of them singletons. The sequence was collected from a man aged 35-49 years in good health and CMV-seropositive. Sequenced material: PBMCs.

The CDR3, as DNA: TGTGCCAGCAGCAAAGTTTCAGTAGCCCATCTCGGCAATCAGCCCCAGCATTTT. As protein: CASSKVSVAHLGNQPQHF. V and J are TRBV21-1 and TRBJ1-5. TRBV21-1 is a pseudogene segment. The CDR3 has 18 residues.